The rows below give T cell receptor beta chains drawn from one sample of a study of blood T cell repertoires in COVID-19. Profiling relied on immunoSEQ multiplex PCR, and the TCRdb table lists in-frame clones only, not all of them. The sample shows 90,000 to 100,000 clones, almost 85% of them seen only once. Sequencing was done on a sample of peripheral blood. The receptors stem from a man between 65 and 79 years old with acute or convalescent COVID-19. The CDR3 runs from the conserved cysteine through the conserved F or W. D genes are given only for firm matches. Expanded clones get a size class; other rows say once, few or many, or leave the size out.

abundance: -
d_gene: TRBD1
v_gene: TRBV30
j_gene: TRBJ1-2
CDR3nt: TGTGCCTGGAGTGTAGGGGACAGACCAAGGGATGGCTACACCTTC
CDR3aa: CAWSVGDRPRDGYTF

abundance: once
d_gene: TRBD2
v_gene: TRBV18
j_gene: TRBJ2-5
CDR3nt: TGTGCCAGCTCACCACTAGCGGGGCTTCAAGAGACCCAGTACTTC
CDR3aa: CASSPLAGLQETQYF

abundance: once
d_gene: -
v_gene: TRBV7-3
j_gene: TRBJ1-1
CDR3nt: TGTGCCAGCAGCTTATTGGGGGCAGGTGAAGCTTTCTTT
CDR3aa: CASSLLGAGEAFF

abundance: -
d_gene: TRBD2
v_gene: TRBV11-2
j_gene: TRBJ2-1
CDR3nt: TGTGCCAGCAGCTTATTCGGGAGGGGGTACAATGAGCAGTTCTTC
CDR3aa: CASSLFGRGYNEQFF

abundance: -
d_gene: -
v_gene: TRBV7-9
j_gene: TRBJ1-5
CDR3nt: TGTGCCAGCAGCTTAGGGGCAAGGCAGCCCCAGCATTTT
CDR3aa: CASSLGARQPQHF

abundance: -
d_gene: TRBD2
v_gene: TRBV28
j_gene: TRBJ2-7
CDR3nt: TGTGCCAGCAGTTTTCTCCTCGAGCGGGAGGGTAACGAGCAGTACTTC
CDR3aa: CASSFLLEREGNEQYF

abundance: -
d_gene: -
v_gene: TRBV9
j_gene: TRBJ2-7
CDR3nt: TGTGCCAGCAGCGTAGCACCCACAACCTACGAGCAGTACTTC
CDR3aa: CASSVAPTTYEQYF

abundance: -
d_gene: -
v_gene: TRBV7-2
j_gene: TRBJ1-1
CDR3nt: TGTGCCAGCAGCTTAGTCTTACAGGTGGCTTTCTTT
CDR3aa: CASSLVLQVAFF

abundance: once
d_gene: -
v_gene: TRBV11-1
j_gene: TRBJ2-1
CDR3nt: TGTGCCAGCAGCCACACGCCTAGTTACCACAATGAGCAGTTCTTC
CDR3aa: CASSHTPSYHNEQFF

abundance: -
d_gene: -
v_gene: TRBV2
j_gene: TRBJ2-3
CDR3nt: TGTGCCAGCAGTGAAAGCGCGTCTAGCACAGATACGCAGTATTTT
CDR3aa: CASSESASSTDTQYF

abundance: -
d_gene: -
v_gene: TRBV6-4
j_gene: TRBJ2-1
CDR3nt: TGTGCCAGCAGTGACTCACAGAACAATGAGCAGTTCTTC
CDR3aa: CASSDSQNNEQFF

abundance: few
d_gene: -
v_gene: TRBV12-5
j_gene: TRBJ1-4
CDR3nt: TGTGCTAGTGGTTTGGCCCACCGTATTCTAGGAAAACTGTTTTTT
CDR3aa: CASGLAHRILGKLFF

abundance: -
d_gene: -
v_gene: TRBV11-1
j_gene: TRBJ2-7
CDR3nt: TGTGCCAGCAGGTGGGACATCTCCTACGAGCAGTACTTC
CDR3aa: CASRWDISYEQYF

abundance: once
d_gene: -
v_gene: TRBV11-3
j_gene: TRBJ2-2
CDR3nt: TGTGCCAGCAGCTTAGGTGTGGGGGGAGGCACCGGGGAGCTGTTTTTT
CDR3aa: CASSLGVGGGTGELFF

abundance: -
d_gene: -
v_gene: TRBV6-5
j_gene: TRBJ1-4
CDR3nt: TGTGCCCCCGACAGTCCCACAACTAATGAAAAACTGTTTTTT
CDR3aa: CAPDSPTTNEKLFF

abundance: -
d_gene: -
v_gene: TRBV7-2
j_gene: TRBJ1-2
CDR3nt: TGTGCCAGCAGCTTAGGTCCTGCGCCGTCTTATGGCTACACCTTC
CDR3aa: CASSLGPAPSYGYTF

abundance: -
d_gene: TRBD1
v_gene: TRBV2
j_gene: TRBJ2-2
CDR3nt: TGTGCCAGCACCGGACAGGTCTCCACCGGGGAGCTGTTTTTT
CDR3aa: CASTGQVSTGELFF

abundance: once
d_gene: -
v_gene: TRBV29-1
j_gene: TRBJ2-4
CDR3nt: TGCAGCGTGGGAAAGTGGCGGGGAGAAGCCAAAAACATTCAGTACTTC
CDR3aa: CSVGKWRGEAKNIQYF

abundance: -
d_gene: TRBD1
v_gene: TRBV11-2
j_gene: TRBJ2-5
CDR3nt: TGTGCCAGCAGCTTAGCCGGACAGGGGGTAGAGACCCAGTACTTC
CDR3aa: CASSLAGQGVETQYF

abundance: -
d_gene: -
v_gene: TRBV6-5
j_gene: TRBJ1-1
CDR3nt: TGTGCCAGCAGTTTTGGGGCAGGGTCAAGTGAAGCTTTCTTT
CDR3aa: CASSFGAGSSEAFF

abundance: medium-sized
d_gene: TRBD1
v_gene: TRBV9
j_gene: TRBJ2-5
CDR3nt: TGTGCCAGCAGCGTCTCAGACCCCGGGACAGGGACCCAGTACTTC
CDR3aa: CASSVSDPGTGTQYF

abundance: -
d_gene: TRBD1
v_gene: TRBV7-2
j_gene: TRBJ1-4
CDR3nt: TGTGCCAGCAGCTTGGGGACAGGGCTAAATGAAAAACTGTTTTTT
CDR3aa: CASSLGTGLNEKLFF

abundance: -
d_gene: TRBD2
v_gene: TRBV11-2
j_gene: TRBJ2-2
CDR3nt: TGTGCCAGCAGTTTAGCGGGTAACACCGGGGAGCTGTTTTTT
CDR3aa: CASSLAGNTGELFF

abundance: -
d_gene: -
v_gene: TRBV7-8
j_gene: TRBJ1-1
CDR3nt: TGTGCCAGCAGCCAGAAACAGGGTTCGCTGGGTACTGAAGCTTTCTTT
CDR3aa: CASSQKQGSLGTEAFF

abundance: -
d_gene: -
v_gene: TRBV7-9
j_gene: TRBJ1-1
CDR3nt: TGTGCCAGCAGCTTTACAGGGCAAGATGAAGCTTTCTTT
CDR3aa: CASSFTGQDEAFF

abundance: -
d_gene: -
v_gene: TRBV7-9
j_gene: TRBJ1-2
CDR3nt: TGTGCCAGCAGCTTAGTGCCCGACAGGAACTATGGCTACACCTTC
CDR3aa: CASSLVPDRNYGYTF

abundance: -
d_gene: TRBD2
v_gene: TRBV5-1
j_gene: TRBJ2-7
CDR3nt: TGCGCCAGCAGCCGCGGGGGGCGGATCTCCACCTACGAGCAGTACTTC
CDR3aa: CASSRGGRISTYEQYF

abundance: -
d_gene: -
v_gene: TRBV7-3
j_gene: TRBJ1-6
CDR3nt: TGTGCCAGCAGCCGACCCCCGGGGCCCCTCCACTTT
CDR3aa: CASSRPPGPLHF

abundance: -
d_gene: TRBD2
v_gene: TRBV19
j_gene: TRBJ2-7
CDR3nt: TGTGCCAGTAGTACGGGACTAGCGGGAGTGGTCGAGCAGTACTTC
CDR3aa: CASSTGLAGVVEQYF

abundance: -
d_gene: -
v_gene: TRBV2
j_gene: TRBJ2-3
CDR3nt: TGTGCCAGCAGTGAAGGGGCGTATACGCAGTATTTT
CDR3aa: CASSEGAYTQYF

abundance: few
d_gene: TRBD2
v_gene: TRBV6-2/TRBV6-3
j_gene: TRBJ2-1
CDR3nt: TGTGCCAGCAGTTACGTCCTAGCGGGAGGCAATGAGCAGTTCTTC
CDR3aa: CASSYVLAGGNEQFF

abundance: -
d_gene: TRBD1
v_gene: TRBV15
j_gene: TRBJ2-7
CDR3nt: TGTGCCACCAGGGGACAGGACCCTTACGAGCAGTACTTC
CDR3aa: CATRGQDPYEQYF

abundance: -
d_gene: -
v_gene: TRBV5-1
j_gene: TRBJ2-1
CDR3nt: TGCGCCAGCAGCTTGGACCAGAATAGGGGCCTAAATGAGCAGTTCTTC
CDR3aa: CASSLDQNRGLNEQFF

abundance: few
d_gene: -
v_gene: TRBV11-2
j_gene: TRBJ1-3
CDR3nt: TGTGCCAGCAGCCCCGGAGTTCGTCGATCTGGAAACACCATATATTTT
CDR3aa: CASSPGVRRSGNTIYF

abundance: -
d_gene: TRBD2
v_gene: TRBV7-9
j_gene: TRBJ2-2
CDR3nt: TGTGCCATCCGGGGGGGGAACACCGGGGAGCTGTTTTTT
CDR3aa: CAIRGGNTGELFF